This entry describes one T cell receptor beta chain. The CDR3 totals 14 residues. Trimming stripped 1 base from V and 4 bases from J, with 7 bases between. The germline CDR1 and CDR2 sequences are SEHNR and FQNEAQ (reference sequence). Original methodology: Amplification from reference gene primers served as the basis for estimated nucleated cell counts. Clones were sequenced by immunoSEQ multiplex PCR, and TCRdb holds only the in-frame ones, with some missing. The V and J calls and the clone size are those of that table, but D and trimming were determined from the DNA. This repertoire shows about 250,000 clones, about 83% found once; its top ten account for approximately 5.7%. These data are taken from a study of blood T cell repertoires in COVID-19. Study as a whole: The study drew acute and convalescent COVID-19 samples from the United States, Italy and Spain. T cells, B-cell-depleted T cells, or PBMCs provided the cDNA or gDNA that served as material.

Sequenced sample: peripheral blood. V is TRBV7-9 and J is TRBJ1-4; D unresolved. The source is a human donor in a cohort sampled during active COVID-19. CDR3 sequence: CASSLVDFNEKLFF. The CDR3, as DNA: TGTGCCAGCAGCTTAGTTGACTTTAATGAAAAACTGTTTTTT.